These 18 T cell receptor beta chains were sequenced from one sample in a study of blood T cell repertoires in COVID-19. Some clones are missing from TCRdb's copy, which holds only in-frame ones; the method was immunoSEQ multiplex PCR. The sample lists 200,000 to 250,000 clones; 88% were seen once. Sequencing was carried out using peripheral blood. These receptors were taken from a woman aged 55 to 70 with acute or convalescent COVID-19.

The count of this clone is one. The CDR3 spells CASSALASATNEKLFF. The CDR3 DNA reads TGTGCCAGCAGCGCCTTAGCGAGTGCAACTAATGAAAAACTGTTTTTT. This chain connects TRBV9 to TRBJ1-4; D remains ambiguous. Trimming left V 3 bases short and J 0 bases short, with 12 bases between. The CDR3 has 16 amino acids. Germline V gives CDR1 SGDLS, CDR2 YYNGEE.

V and J are TRBV19 and TRBJ2-3; 7 nucleotides align to TRBD1. The CDR3 consists of 14 residues. CDR1 LNHDA and CDR2 SQIVND come from the germline V gene (reference sequence). V gave up 5 bases and J gave up 7 bases; unmatched junction bases: 9. For the CDR3, the DNA is TGTGCCAGTAGTCAGGGGGACGGGTGGCATACGCAGTATTTT. Protein sequence: CASSQGDGWHTQYF. Full variable domain (missing parts from reference TRBV19 and TRBJ2-3): DGGITQSPKYLFRKEGQNVTLSCEQNLNHDAMYWYRQDPGQGLRLIYYSQIVNDFQKGDIAEGYSVSREKKESFPLTVTSAQKNPTAFYLCASSQGDGWHTQYFGPGTRLTVL.

The V call is TRBV5-4, the J call TRBJ2-5; D is perhaps TRBD2 (6 bases). Germline lookup yields CDR1 SGHNT and CDR2 YYREEE (reference sequence). The ends were cut back, 3 bases at V and 5 bases at J, with 14 bases in the middle. There are 14 residues in the CDR3. In nucleotides, the CDR3 is TGTGCCAGCAGCTCGGGACTCGCTAGGGAGACCCAGTACTTC. This gives the protein CASSSGLARETQYF. Together with reference TRBV5-4 and TRBJ2-5, the CDR3 gives the full variable domain: ETGVTQSPTHLIKTRGQQVTLRCSSQSGHNTVSWYQQALGQGPQFIFQYYREEENGRGNFPPRFSGLQFPNYSSELNVNALELDDSALYLCASSSGLARETQYFGPGTRLLVL.

This clone showed up many times. This chain uses TRBV7-9 with TRBJ2-2; possible D gene TRBD1, 6 bases. CDR1 is SEHNR, CDR2 FQNEAQ, per germline (reference sequence). V shed 2 bases and J shed 3 bases, with 7 bases lying between them. The CDR3 extends over 14 amino acids. Here the CDR3 DNA reads TGTGCCAGCAGCTTAACAGGGTACACCGGGGAGCTGTTTTTT. It yields the protein CASSLTGYTGELFF.

The rearrangement links TRBV18 to TRBJ1-5; 10 bases fit TRBD1. This CDR3 region has 15 residues. V shed 6 bases and J 5 bases; nucleotides not matched to a gene: 7. CDR1 is KGHSH and CDR2 is LQKENI in the germline V gene. Here the CDR3 reads CASSRQDRGYQPQHF. The CDR3 DNA follows: TGTGCCAGCTCTCGCCAGGACAGGGGGTATCAGCCCCAGCATTTT.

The chain uses TRBV3-1 (or the pseudogene TRBV3-2) and TRBJ2-1, with 7 positions matching TRBD1. With V trimmed by 1 base and J by 4 bases, 4 bases remained unmatched. Looked up from germline, CDR1 is LGHDT and CDR2 is YNNKEL (reference sequence). The CDR3 is made up of 15 amino acids. The CDR3 is CASSQGTGVYNEQFF. CDR3 DNA sequence: TGTGCCAGCAGCCAAGGGACAGGTGTATACAATGAGCAGTTCTTC.

This sequence joins TRBV3-1 (or the pseudogene TRBV3-2) and TRBJ2-7, with 14 positions matching TRBD2. Trimming cost V 4 bases and J 5 bases; bases outside gene matches: 10. From germline, CDR1 is LGHDT and CDR2 YNNKEL (reference sequence). The CDR3 runs 17 residues. The CDR3 nucleotides are TGTGCCAGCAGCCCTAAAAGACTAGCGGGAGGGTCGCACGAGCAGTACTTC. This codes for CASSPKRLAGGSHEQYF.

The chain uses TRBV29-1 and TRBJ1-1, with 9 positions matching TRBD1. CDR3 length: 14 residues. The junction had 6 bases not matched to a gene; V was cut back by 6 bases and J by 1 base. The V gene's germline CDR1 is SQVTM and CDR2 ANQGSEA. CDR3 bases: TGCAGCGTGGCCCGGGACAGGGAGAACACTGAAGCTTTCTTT. Its protein product is CSVARDRENTEAFF.

V usage is TRBV5-1 and J usage is TRBJ1-1; tentatively, D is TRBD1 (6 bases). Trimming removed 9 bases from V and 0 bases from J, with 24 bases in between. Germline CDR1 and CDR2: SGHRS and YFSETQ. This CDR3 has 17 amino acids. CDR3 sequence (DNA): TGCGCCACCCAACCCAGGGCAGGGGCCGAACTGAACACTGAAGCTTTCTTT. Its translation is CATQPRAGAELNTEAFF.

The chain has TRBV10-2 and TRBJ1-6, with a possible D match to TRBD1 (6 bases). The CDR3 sequence is 17 residues long. Trimming pared 7 bases from V and 5 bases from J, leaving 21 bases between. Germline CDR1 and CDR2: WSHSY and SAAADI. CDR3 region: CASTEDPLDSNNSPLHF. In DNA form, the CDR3 reads TGCGCCAGCACCGAAGACCCGCTGGACAGCAATAATTCACCCCTCCACTTT.

This clone was seen only once. V gene TRBV28 combines with J gene TRBJ1-1, with D hard to call. The CDR3 length is 12 residues. The V gene lost 7 bases and the J gene lost 0 bases, with 6 bases spanning the gap. Germline CDR1 is MDHEN and CDR2 is SYDVKM. The CDR3, as DNA: TGTGCCAGCACCTCGGTGAACACTGAAGCTTTCTTT. Translated: CASTSVNTEAFF.

The V and J genes are TRBV4-3 and TRBJ2-3; TRBD2 matches 8 bases. Germline lookup yields CDR1 LGHNA and CDR2 YSLEER. The CDR3 covers 16 residues. Losses at the gene ends were 0 bases for V and 4 bases for J; bases not matched to a gene: 6. The CDR3 DNA is TGCGCCAGCAGCCAAGATTTTAGCGGGGCGGCAGATACGCAGTATTTT. Its translation is CASSQDFSGAADTQYF.

The chain employs TRBV5-4 and TRBJ1-1, with a tentative D call TRBD1 (5 bases). Germline lookup yields CDR1 SGHNT and CDR2 YYREEE (reference sequence). The CDR3 is made up of 14 amino acids. Between the trimmed V and J ends, which lost 4 bases and 2 bases, there was a span of 12 bases. CDR3 loop: CASSPPDRNTEAFF. As DNA, the CDR3 is TGTGCCAGCAGCCCCCCAGACAGAAACACTGAAGCTTTCTTT.

The genes are TRBV19 and TRBJ1-2; D is ambiguous. CDR3 size: 14 residues. V was cut by 4 bases and J by 2 bases, with 11 bases left in between. Germline V gene sequence: CDR1 LNHDA, CDR2 SQIVND (reference sequence). CDR3 DNA: TGTGCCAGTAGTACCGACCAGCGGAACTATGGCTACACCTTC. Its protein is CASSTDQRNYGYTF.

The V and J genes are TRBV10-3 and TRBJ1-2; 7 bases agree with TRBD1. Unmatched junction bases numbered 5, after V lost 5 bases and J lost 2 bases. The CDR3 runs to 14 residues. CDR1 is ENHRY, CDR2 SYGVKD, per germline. CDR3 DNA: TGTGCCATCAGTTCAGGACAGGCGAACTATGGCTACACCTTC. Translating gives CAISSGQANYGYTF.

The chain has TRBV19 and TRBJ1-2, with D possibly matching TRBD1 (5 bases). Germline-derived CDR1 and CDR2 are LNHDA and SQIVND (reference sequence). V was clipped by 1 base and J by 0 bases, with 9 bases between them. The CDR3 consists of 15 residues. This CDR3 reads CASSIVTEANYGYTF. CDR3 in DNA: TGTGCCAGTAGTATAGTGACAGAAGCTAACTATGGCTACACCTTC.

This chain links TRBV28 with TRBJ2-7, with 9 bases lining up with TRBD1. J gave up 3 bases and V 5 bases, and 8 bases lay outside the gene matches. The germline gives CDR1 MDHEN, CDR2 SYDVKM. The CDR3 sequence is 15 residues long. The CDR3 region has the DNA TGTGCCAGCAGTCCTCTGGGACAGGGAGACTACGAGCAGTACTTC. This encodes CASSPLGQGDYEQYF. Supplemented by reference TRBV28 and TRBJ2-7, the full variable domain reads DVKVTQSSRYLVKRTGEKVFLECVQDMDHENMFWYRQDPGLGLRLIYFSYDVKMKEKGDIPEGYSVSREKKERFSLILESASTNQTSMYLCASSPLGQGDYEQYFGPGTRLTVT.

This chain uses TRBV15 with TRBJ1-6; a possible D gene is TRBD1 (5 bases). This CDR3 region has 15 residues. V was cut by 0 bases and J by 7 bases, with 10 bases left in between. Germline V lookup: CDR1 LNHNV, CDR2 YYDKDF (reference sequence). The CDR3 region is CATSRDGATNSPLHF. CDR3 sequence (DNA): TGTGCCACCAGCAGAGATGGGGCGACGAATTCACCCCTCCACTTT.